The rows below give T cell receptor beta chains drawn from one sample of a study of blood T cells in healthy people across ages. TCRdb reprocessed the 5' RACE reads with MiXCR, giving one entry per CDR3 protein. The table lists 1.5 million to 2 million distinct CDR3 sequences, around half of them singletons. The material sequenced was blood. Source of these receptors: a woman aged 40-49 years in good health. The CDR3 runs from the conserved cysteine through the conserved F or W.

J,V,CDR3
.,TRBV7-3,CASSFNSYEETQYF
TRBJ1-6,TRBV6-2/TRBV6-3,CASILGTESSPLHF
TRBJ1-1,TRBV28,CASEGNLGNTEAFF
TRBJ2-3,TRBV27,CASRGETGGDTDTQYF
TRBJ2-7,TRBV7-2,CASSLKGFSEQYF
TRBJ1-4,TRBV3-1,CASSHPNHPQLDSNNEKLFF
TRBJ2-6,TRBV6-2/TRBV6-3,CASSYSTGAHSGANVLTF
TRBJ2-1,TRBV15,CATSRWVGDEQFF
TRBJ1-1,TRBV4-3,CASSEEGHTGTEAFF
TRBJ1-6,TRBV3-1,CASSQVVWSSPLHF